The source of this TCR beta chain is a study of T cell responses to AZD1222 COVID-19 vaccine. Points from the study as a whole: Repertoires were collected only later (after the peak T cell response had occurred). Nearly half of the spike-specific TCRs reportedly recognize variant regions that carry no mutations. Across the whole spike, CD4 TCRs peaked at regions 160-218 and 743-854.

V lost 1 base, J lost 4 bases, and 1 base lay in between. The CDR3 is 11 amino acids. Comment on this clone: Its antigen is unidentified. This CDR3 is also generated by other DNA sequences in the sample.

Sequencing used immunoSEQ multiplex PCR; TCRdb keeps in-frame clones, though not all of them. The sample lists tens of thousands of clones; around 82% were seen once. The source of this sequence is an adult who received the AZD1222 COVID-19 vaccine. This rearrangement joins TRBV12-3 or TRBV12-4 to TRBJ2-5; D uncertain. Sequenced here: peripheral blood, sampled 28 days after the second AZD1222 dose. The CDR3 nucleotides are TGTGCCAGCAGTTTAGGAGAGACCCAGTACTTC. It codes for CASSLGETQYF.